This TCR beta chain was captured by sequencing in a study of OX40 agonist ivuxolimab in advanced cancers. Study-level background: Past anti-PD-1, anti-PD-L1 or anti-CTLA-4 therapy was accepted, and 40% to 45% had received some. The study's findings and limits: It was also the case that some nonresponders had low normalized T-cell clonal expansion. Circulating CD4+ and CD8+ T cells showed clonal expansion by week 6 at 0.1 to 3.0 mg/kg.

The cohort excluded patients with autoimmune disease history or systemic immunosuppression. Trimming shortened V by 4 bases and J by 1 base, and 18 bases separated the two germline ends. This CDR3 contains 17 residues. The germline gives CDR1 SGHNT, CDR2 YYREEE (reference sequence). Libraries were prepared by immunoSEQ multiplex PCR; TCRdb keeps only in-frame clonotypes and omits some of them. This sample yields approximately 89,000 clones, of which around 87% are seen a single time; about 0.33% belongs to the top ten. As regards this clone: What it binds is not known.

The rearrangement links TRBV5-4 to TRBJ1-3; a weak D match, TRBD1 (5 bases). The source material was CD4+ or CD8+ T cells sorted from blood, sampled in a trial of the OX40 agonist ivuxolimab. This sequence originates from an adult with an advanced solid tumor such as melanoma, head and neck, liver or kidney cancer. The CDR3 loop reads CASSQSSDRGSGNTIYF. Here the CDR3 DNA reads TGTGCCAGCAGCCAGTCGTCCGATAGGGGATCTGGAAACACCATATATTTT.